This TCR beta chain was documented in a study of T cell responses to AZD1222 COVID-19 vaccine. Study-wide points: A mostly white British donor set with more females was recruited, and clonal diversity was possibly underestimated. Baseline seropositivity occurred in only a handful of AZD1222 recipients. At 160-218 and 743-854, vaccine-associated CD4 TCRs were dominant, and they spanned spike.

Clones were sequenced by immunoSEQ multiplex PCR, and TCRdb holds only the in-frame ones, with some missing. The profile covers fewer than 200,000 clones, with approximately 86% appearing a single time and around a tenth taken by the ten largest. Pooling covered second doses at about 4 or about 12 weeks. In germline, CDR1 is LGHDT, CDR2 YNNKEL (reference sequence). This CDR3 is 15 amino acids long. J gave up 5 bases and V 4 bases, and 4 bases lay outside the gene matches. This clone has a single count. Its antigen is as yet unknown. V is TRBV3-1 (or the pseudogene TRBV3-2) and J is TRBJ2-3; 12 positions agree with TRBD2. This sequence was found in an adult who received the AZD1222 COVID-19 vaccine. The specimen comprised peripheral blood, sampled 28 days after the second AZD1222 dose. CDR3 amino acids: CASSPLAGGQDTQYF. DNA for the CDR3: TGTGCCAGCAGCCCTCTAGCGGGGGGGCAAGATACGCAGTATTTT.